Shown below are 31 T cell receptor beta chains from a single sample sequenced in a study of shared clonotypes between healthy human individuals. Generated by immunoSEQ multiplex PCR, the TCRdb table keeps only in-frame clones and is missing some. The sample contains 550,000 to 750,000 clones, nearly 97% of which appear only once. Terminally differentiated effector memory CD45RA+ cells were excluded by CCR7 positive selection of CD45RO-negative cells. Specimen: naive CD8+ T cells sorted from blood. These receptors originate from a woman in her thirties in good health.

CDR3 nucleotide sequence: TGTGCCAGCAGCCCCACGGAGTGGGAGACCCAGTACTTC. Translation: CASSPTEWETQYF. The chain recombines TRBV11-3 with TRBJ2-5; the D is unclear. Per germline, CDR1 SGHNT and CDR2 YENEEA. The V and J ends lost 5 bases and 5 bases respectively, with 12 bases between them. There are 13 residues in the CDR3.

This chain links TRBV10-3 with TRBJ1-2; D may be TRBD1 (5 bases). V was pared by 2 bases and J by 4 bases, with 14 bases between. This CDR3 contains 15 residues. Looked up from germline, CDR1 is ENHRY and CDR2 is SYGVKD. DNA for the CDR3: TGTGCCATCAGTGAGCCTGGAGGGGAGGCCTATGGCTACACCTTC. The encoded protein is CAISEPGGEAYGYTF.

This clone was found once. V is TRBV2 and J is TRBJ2-5, with D perhaps given as TRBD1 or TRBD2 (6 bases each). The CDR3 has 14 amino acids. Germline-derived CDR1 and CDR2 are SNHLY and FYNNEI. The V and J ends lost 8 bases and 5 bases respectively, with 18 bases between them. CDR3 sequence reads: CASLTSGARETQYF. CDR3 coding DNA: TGTGCCAGCCTGACCTCGGGGGCGCGGGAGACCCAGTACTTC.

The gene calls are TRBV19 and TRBJ1-1, with 11 nucleotides matching TRBD1. The CDR3 is made up of 14 amino acids. V was clipped by 5 bases and J by 4 bases; unmatched bases: 3. The germline CDR1 and CDR2 sequences are LNHDA and SQIVND (reference sequence). CDR3 nucleotide sequence: TGTGCCAGTAGTTGGGGACAGGGGGGCACTGAAGCTTTCTTT. Translating it yields CASSWGQGGTEAFF.

The chain combines TRBV11-2 with TRBJ2-5; no firm D call. The closer fit of TRBJ2-7 to the DNA end suggests the J call may be wrong. The CDR3 totals 14 residues. CDR1 and CDR2 (germline): SGHAT, FQNNGV. This CDR3 is CASSLVGVPYEQYF. In nucleotides, the CDR3 is TGTGCCAGCAGCTTAGTTGGAGTACCTTACGAGCAGTACTTC.

The chain couples TRBV7-9 to TRBJ2-7; D is undetermined. The CDR3 is made up of 11 amino acids. Germline CDR1 and CDR2: SEHNR and FQNEAQ (reference sequence). The V end was cut by 5 bases, the J end by 4 bases, with 6 bases between. CDR3 protein: CASSAEYEQYF. CDR3 bases: TGTGCCAGCAGCGCTGAATACGAGCAGTACTTC.

The V gene is TRBV11-2, the J gene TRBJ2-7, with D possibly called TRBD1 or TRBD2 (5 bases each). There are 14 residues in the CDR3. V lost 5 bases to trimming and J lost 5 bases, with 16 bases between them. The V gene's germline CDR1 is SGHAT and CDR2 FQNNGV. CDR3 sequence reads: CASSGRKRGHEQYF. CDR3 in DNA: TGTGCCAGCAGCGGCCGAAAACGGGGCCACGAGCAGTACTTC.

This chain connects TRBV27 to TRBJ1-5, with TRBD1 matching 7 bases. Germline V gene data show CDR1 as MNHEY and CDR2 as SMNVEV (reference sequence). The CDR3 extends over 14 amino acids. J gave up 1 base and V 7 bases, and 4 bases lay outside the gene matches. The CDR3 bases are TGTGCCAGCAAACTGACAGGGAGCAATCAGCCCCAGCATTTT. It is translated as CASKLTGSNQPQHF.

The chain recombines TRBV27 with TRBJ1-5; D gene uncertain. Germline CDR1 MNHEY, CDR2 SMNVEV (reference sequence). V lost 1 base and J 8 bases, leaving 15 bases between the germline ends. CDR3 length: 15 amino acids. The CDR3 is CASSLFGDGVKPQHF. The CDR3, as DNA: TGTGCCAGCAGTTTATTTGGGGATGGAGTGAAGCCCCAGCATTTT.

V usage is TRBV7-9 and J usage is TRBJ2-1; D is undetermined. CDR3 length: 15 residues. V lost 0 bases and J 9 bases, leaving 15 bases between the germline ends. CDR1 and CDR2 (germline): SEHNR, FQNEAQ (reference sequence). The CDR3 region is CASSLAITPPGEQFF. CDR3 coding DNA: TGTGCCAGCAGCTTAGCTATCACTCCGCCGGGTGAGCAGTTCTTC.

The gene calls are TRBV5-1 and TRBJ2-7; D unclear. Germline V gene sequence: CDR1 SGHRS, CDR2 YFSETQ. V lost 0 bases, J lost 1 base, and 5 bases lay in between. The CDR3 extends over 13 amino acids. CDR3 bases: TGCGCCAGCAGCTTGGCCGAGTCCTACGAGCAGTACTTC. Protein: CASSLAESYEQYF.

This clone was seen only once. The chain carries TRBV27 and TRBJ2-7; D gene ambiguous. Germline CDR1 is MNHEY and CDR2 is SMNVEV (reference sequence). Trimming took off 0 bases at V and 6 bases at J, with 9 bases between the two ends. The CDR3 length is 13 residues. CDR3 sequence (DNA): TGTGCCAGCAGTTTATCTCCCCTCTCCGAGCAGTACTTC. Translation: CASSLSPLSEQYF.

The chain recombines TRBV4-1 with TRBJ2-6; D remains ambiguous. CDR1 is MGHRA and CDR2 is YSYEKL in the germline V gene. Trimming removed 4 bases at V and 0 bases at J, with 16 bases between. The CDR3 runs 18 residues. CDR3 DNA sequence: TGCGCCAGCAGCCCCTCCGCAACGTCCAGCTCTGGGGCCAACGTCCTGACTTTC. Its translation: CASSPSATSSSGANVLTF.

V and J are TRBV2 and TRBJ1-4; D call uncertain. The V gene lost 7 bases and the J gene lost 8 bases, with 20 bases spanning the gap. CDR1 and CDR2 (germline): SNHLY, FYNNEI. The CDR3 totals 15 residues. CDR3 protein: CASTTAYEGLEKLFF. As DNA, the CDR3 is TGTGCCAGCACCACGGCTTATGAGGGCTTAGAAAAACTGTTTTTT.

This chain uses TRBV6-5 with TRBJ1-3; D not certain. V lost 6 bases and J 2 bases, leaving 14 bases between the germline ends. Germline values: CDR1 MNHEY, CDR2 SVGAGI. The CDR3 spans 15 residues. CDR3 sequence (DNA): TGTGCCAGCAGCACCCTCGGGAACGCTGGAAACACCATATATTTT. Its protein product is CASSTLGNAGNTIYF.

The V gene is TRBV28, the J gene TRBJ1-1; 8 bases match TRBD1. The CDR3 spans 17 residues. The germline gives CDR1 MDHEN, CDR2 SYDVKM. Losses at the gene ends were 4 bases for V and 11 bases for J; bases not matched to a gene: 21. In nucleotides, the CDR3 is TGTGCCAGCAGTTCCCACAGCGGGACAGGAGAAAACTGGGGTGCTTTCTTT. The encoded protein is CASSSHSGTGENWGAFF.

The chain joins TRBV10-1 to TRBJ2-1, with unresolved D. This CDR3 region has 13 residues. The germline CDR1 and CDR2 sequences are WNHNN and SYGVQD (reference sequence). Trimming removed 2 bases at V and 5 bases at J, with 7 bases between. As DNA, the CDR3 is TGCGCCAGCAGTGAGGGCAATAACAATGAGCAGTTCTTC. It codes for CASSEGNNNEQFF.

The chain recombines TRBV7-9 with TRBJ2-1; 15 bases map to TRBD2. The CDR3 is made up of 15 amino acids. The ends lost 5 bases at V and 9 bases at J; junction bases unmatched: 5. Germline values: CDR1 SEHNR, CDR2 FQNEAQ (reference sequence). The CDR3 nucleotides are TGTGCCAGCAGCACTAGGACTAGCGGGAGGGGTGAGCAGTTCTTC. It yields the protein CASSTRTSGRGEQFF.

A word on this clone: Other DNA sequences in this sample translate to the same CDR3. The chain joins TRBV4-1 to TRBJ2-7, with 11 nucleotides matching TRBD2. Germline-derived CDR1 and CDR2 are MGHRA and YSYEKL. The ends lost 0 bases at V and 3 bases at J; junction bases unmatched: 1. This CDR3 spans 15 amino acids. The chain's CDR3 is CASSQDTSGSYEQYF. Written as DNA, the CDR3 is TGCGCCAGCAGCCAAGATACTAGCGGGAGCTACGAGCAGTACTTC.

This clone appeared a single time. The V and J genes are TRBV30 and TRBJ2-2; 10 bases map to TRBD1. V lost 2 bases, J lost 6 bases, and 12 bases stayed unmatched. The CDR3 loop spans 17 amino acids. Germline V lookup: CDR1 GTSNPN, CDR2 SVGIG (reference sequence). The CDR3 is CAWSQAGGQGFPGELFF. In DNA form, the CDR3 reads TGTGCCTGGAGTCAGGCGGGGGGACAGGGGTTCCCCGGGGAGCTGTTTTTT. The variable domain in full, with the rest retrieved from reference TRBV30 and TRBJ2-2, is SQTIHQWPATLVQPVGSPLSLECTVEGTSNPNLYWYRQAAGRGLQLLFYSVGIGQISSEVPQNLSASRPQDRQFILSSKKLLLSDSGFYLCAWSQAGGQGFPGELFFGEGSRLTVL.

The chain has TRBV19 and TRBJ2-7; perhaps D is TRBD1 or TRBD2 (6 bases each). The CDR3 length is 13 residues. V lost 3 bases and J 4 bases, leaving 10 bases between the germline ends. Germline V gene lookup returns CDR1 LNHDA and CDR2 SQIVND (reference sequence). CDR3 nucleotide sequence: TGTGCCAGTAGTATGAAAGGGGGGTACGAGCAGTACTTC. Encoded protein: CASSMKGGYEQYF.

To note about this clone: Other nucleotide sequences from this sample produce the same CDR3. The chain carries TRBV7-8 and TRBJ1-3; D gene unclear. There are 14 residues in the CDR3. V was cut by 2 bases and J by 4 bases, with 9 bases left in between. Germline-derived CDR1 and CDR2 are SGHVS and FQNEAQ. The CDR3 region is CASSLRGSGNTIYF. The CDR3 coding sequence is TGTGCCAGCAGCTTACGGGGTTCCGGAAACACCATATATTTT.

The genes are TRBV14 and TRBJ1-1; 7 bases match TRBD1. Germline V gives CDR1 SGHDN, CDR2 FVKESK. With 4 bases clipped from V and 1 base from J, the junction kept 12 bases outside the gene matches. The CDR3 is 17 amino acids. The CDR3 DNA reads as TGTGCCAGCAGCCCAGAGACAGGGCCATTATCGAACACTGAAGCTTTCTTT. As protein: CASSPETGPLSNTEAFF.

The chain recombines TRBV15 with TRBJ2-3; 10 bases map to TRBD1. Trimming at V came to 1 base and at J to 3 bases, leaving 13 bases not matched to a gene. The germline V gene encodes CDR1 LNHNV and CDR2 YYDKDF (reference sequence). This CDR3 region has 19 residues. CDR3 region: CATSRGVGTGTGETDTQYF. The CDR3, as DNA: TGTGCCACCAGCAGAGGCGTCGGTACCGGGACAGGGGAAACAGATACGCAGTATTTT.

The chain combines TRBV2 with TRBJ2-3; 9 bases match TRBD2. There are 15 residues in the CDR3. Germline V CDR1 and CDR2: SNHLY, FYNNEI. V dropped 0 bases and J dropped 5; count of bases not matched to a gene: 3. Here the CDR3 DNA reads TGTGCCAGCAGTGAAGCTACGACTAGCGGAGATACGCAGTATTTT. Encoded protein: CASSEATTSGDTQYF.

The J gene is TRBJ2-1, the V gene TRBV27; TRBD2 matches at 8 bases. The CDR3 runs 14 residues. Germline CDR1 and CDR2: MNHEY and SMNVEV (reference sequence). With 1 base clipped from V and 9 bases from J, the junction kept 5 bases outside the gene matches. Written as DNA, the CDR3 is TGTGCCAGCAGTTTATTGCCCGGGGGGGCTGAGCAGTTCTTC. Residues: CASSLLPGGAEQFF.

The chain combines TRBV29-1 with TRBJ2-7; 7 bases are shared with TRBD2. The germline V gene encodes CDR1 SQVTM and CDR2 ANQGSEA. With 4 bases clipped from V and 0 bases from J, the junction kept 3 bases outside the gene matches. This CDR3 is 13 amino acids long. CDR3 amino acids: CSVAAGDSYEQYF. CDR3 in DNA: TGCAGCGTTGCCGCGGGAGACTCCTACGAGCAGTACTTC.

The chain is built from TRBV2 and TRBJ1-5, with unresolved D. This CDR3 comprises 14 residues. Trimming shortened V by 3 bases and J by 1 base, and 7 bases separated the two germline ends. Germline V gene data show CDR1 as SNHLY and CDR2 as FYNNEI. For the CDR3, the DNA is TGTGCCAGCAGTGACTCCCGCAGCAATCAGCCCCAGCATTTT. Protein sequence: CASSDSRSNQPQHF.

This rearrangement joins TRBV7-9 to TRBJ2-3; D unresolved. CDR1 and CDR2 (germline): SEHNR, FQNEAQ (reference sequence). This CDR3 contains 15 residues. The V end was cut by 3 bases, the J end by 0 bases, with 10 bases between. The CDR3 sequence is CASSLQSSSTDTQYF. CDR3 DNA sequence: TGTGCCAGCAGCTTGCAGTCTTCTAGCACAGATACGCAGTATTTT. The full variable domain, with the rest looked up from reference TRBV7-9 and TRBJ2-3, is DTGVSQNPRHKITKRGQNVTFRCDPISEHNRLYWYRQTLGQGPEFLTYFQNEAQLEKSRLLSDRFSAERPKGSFSTLEIQRTEQGDSAMYLCASSLQSSSTDTQYFGPGTRLTVL.

This sequence joins TRBV5-5 and TRBJ2-3; 12 bases are shared with TRBD1. V was clipped by 0 bases and J by 3 bases; unmatched bases: 8. Germline values: CDR1 SGHKS, CDR2 YYEKEE (reference sequence). The CDR3 has 18 amino acids. This chain's CDR3 is CASSLGIPGQGATDTQYF. The CDR3 bases are TGTGCCAGCAGCTTGGGGATCCCGGGACAGGGGGCAACAGATACGCAGTATTTT.

This rearrangement joins TRBV11-2 to TRBJ2-7, with D possibly being TRBD2 (5 bases). The V end was cut by 1 base, the J end by 5 bases, with 12 bases between. This CDR3 is 14 amino acids long. Germline V CDR1 and CDR2: SGHAT, FQNNGV. CDR3 residues: CASSLATGFDEQYF. CDR3 nucleotides: TGTGCCAGCAGCTTAGCGACGGGGTTCGACGAGCAGTACTTC.